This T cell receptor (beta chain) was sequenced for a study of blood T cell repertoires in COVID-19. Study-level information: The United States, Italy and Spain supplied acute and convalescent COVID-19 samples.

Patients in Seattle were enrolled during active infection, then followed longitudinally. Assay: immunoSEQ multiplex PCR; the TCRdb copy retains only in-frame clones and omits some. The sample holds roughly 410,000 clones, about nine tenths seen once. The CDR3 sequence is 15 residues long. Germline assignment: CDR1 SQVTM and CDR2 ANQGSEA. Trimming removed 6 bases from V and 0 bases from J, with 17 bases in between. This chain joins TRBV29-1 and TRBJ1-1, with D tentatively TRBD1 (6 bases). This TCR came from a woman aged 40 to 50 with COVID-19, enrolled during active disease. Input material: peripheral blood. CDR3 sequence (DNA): TGCAGCGTGTGGGTGGACAGAAATATGAACACTGAAGCTTTCTTT. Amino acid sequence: CSVWVDRNMNTEAFF.